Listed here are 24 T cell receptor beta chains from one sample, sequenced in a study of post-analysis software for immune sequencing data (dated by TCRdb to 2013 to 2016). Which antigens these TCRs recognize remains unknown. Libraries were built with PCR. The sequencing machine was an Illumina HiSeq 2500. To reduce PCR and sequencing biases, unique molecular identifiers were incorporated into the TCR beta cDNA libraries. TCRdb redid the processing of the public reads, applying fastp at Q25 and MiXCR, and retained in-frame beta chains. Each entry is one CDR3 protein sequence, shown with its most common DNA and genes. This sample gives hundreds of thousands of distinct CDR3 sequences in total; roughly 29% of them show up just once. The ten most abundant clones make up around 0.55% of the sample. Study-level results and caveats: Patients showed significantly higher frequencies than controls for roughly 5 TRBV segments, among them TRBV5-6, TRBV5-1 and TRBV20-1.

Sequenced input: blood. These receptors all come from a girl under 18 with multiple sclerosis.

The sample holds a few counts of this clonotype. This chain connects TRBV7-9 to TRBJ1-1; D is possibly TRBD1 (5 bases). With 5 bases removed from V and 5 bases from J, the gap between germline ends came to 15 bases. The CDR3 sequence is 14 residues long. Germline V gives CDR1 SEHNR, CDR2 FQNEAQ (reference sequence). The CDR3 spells CASSPPSGGTEAFF. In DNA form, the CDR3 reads TGTGCCAGCAGCCCTCCCAGCGGGGGGACTGAAGCTTTCTTT.

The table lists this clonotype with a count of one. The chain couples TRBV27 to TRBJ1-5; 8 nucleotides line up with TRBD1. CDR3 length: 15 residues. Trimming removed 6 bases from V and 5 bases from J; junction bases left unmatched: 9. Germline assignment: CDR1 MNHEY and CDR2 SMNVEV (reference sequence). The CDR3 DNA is TGTGCCAGCAGCCGTGGGGGACAGGCGTATCAGCCCCAGCATTTT. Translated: CASSRGGQAYQPQHF.

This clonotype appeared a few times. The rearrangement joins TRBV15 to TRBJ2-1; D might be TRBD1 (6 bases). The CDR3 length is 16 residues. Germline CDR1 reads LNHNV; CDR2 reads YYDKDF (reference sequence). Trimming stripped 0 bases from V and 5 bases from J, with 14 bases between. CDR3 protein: CATSRDRAGTNNEQFF. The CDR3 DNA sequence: TGTGCCACCAGCAGAGATCGGGCTGGGACAAACAATGAGCAGTTCTTC.

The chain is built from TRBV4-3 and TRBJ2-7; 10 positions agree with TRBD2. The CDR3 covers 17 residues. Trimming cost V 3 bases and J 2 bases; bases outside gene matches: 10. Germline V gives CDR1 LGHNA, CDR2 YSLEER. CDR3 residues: CASSHVGGAGGTYEQYF. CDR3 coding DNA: TGCGCCAGCAGCCACGTCGGCGGAGCGGGAGGGACCTACGAGCAGTACTTC.

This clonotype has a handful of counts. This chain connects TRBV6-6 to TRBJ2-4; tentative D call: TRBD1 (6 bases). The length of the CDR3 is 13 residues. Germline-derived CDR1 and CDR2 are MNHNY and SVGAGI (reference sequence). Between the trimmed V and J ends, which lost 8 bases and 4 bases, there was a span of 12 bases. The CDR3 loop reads CASGQLAKNIQYF. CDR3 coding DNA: TGTGCCAGCGGACAGCTAGCTAAAAACATTCAGTACTTC.

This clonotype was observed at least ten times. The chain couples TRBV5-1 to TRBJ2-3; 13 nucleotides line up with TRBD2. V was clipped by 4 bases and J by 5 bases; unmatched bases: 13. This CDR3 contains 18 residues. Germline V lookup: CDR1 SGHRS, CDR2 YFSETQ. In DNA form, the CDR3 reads TGCGCCAGCAGCCCCGGATCCGGACTAGCGGGAGATGGAGATACGCAGTATTTT. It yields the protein CASSPGSGLAGDGDTQYF.

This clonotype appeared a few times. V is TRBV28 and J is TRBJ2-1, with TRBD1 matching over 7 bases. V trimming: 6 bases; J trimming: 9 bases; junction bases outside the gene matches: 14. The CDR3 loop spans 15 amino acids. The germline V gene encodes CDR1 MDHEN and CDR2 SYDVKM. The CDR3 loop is CASSLRGTPRREQFF. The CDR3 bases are TGTGCCAGCAGCCTCAGGGGGACCCCTCGGCGTGAGCAGTTCTTC.

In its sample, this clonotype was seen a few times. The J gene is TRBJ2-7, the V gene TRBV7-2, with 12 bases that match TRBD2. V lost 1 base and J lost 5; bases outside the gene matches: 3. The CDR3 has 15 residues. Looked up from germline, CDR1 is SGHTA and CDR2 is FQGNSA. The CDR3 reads CASSLGTSGTNEQYF. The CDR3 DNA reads TGTGCCAGCAGCTTAGGGACTAGCGGGACCAACGAGCAGTACTTC. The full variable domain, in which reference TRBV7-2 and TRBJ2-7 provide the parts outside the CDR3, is GAGVSQSPSNKVTEKGKDVELRCDPISGHTALYWYRQSLGQGLEFLIYFQGNSAPDKSGLPSDRFSAERTGGSVSTLTIQRTQQEDSAVYLCASSLGTSGTNEQYFGPGTRLTVT.

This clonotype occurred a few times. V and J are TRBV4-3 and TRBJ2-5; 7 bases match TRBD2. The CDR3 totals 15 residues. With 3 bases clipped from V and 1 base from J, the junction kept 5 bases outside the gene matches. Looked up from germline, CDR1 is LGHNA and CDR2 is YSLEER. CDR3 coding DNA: TGCGCCAGCAGCCAGAGGGGAGGGATCCAAGAGACCCAGTACTTC. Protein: CASSQRGGIQETQYF.

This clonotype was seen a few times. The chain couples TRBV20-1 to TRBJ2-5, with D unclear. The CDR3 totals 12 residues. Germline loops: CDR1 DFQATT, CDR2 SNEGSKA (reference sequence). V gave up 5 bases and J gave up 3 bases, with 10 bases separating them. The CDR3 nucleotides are TGCAGTGCTGAAGACCAGAAAGAGACCCAGTACTTC. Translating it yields CSAEDQKETQYF.

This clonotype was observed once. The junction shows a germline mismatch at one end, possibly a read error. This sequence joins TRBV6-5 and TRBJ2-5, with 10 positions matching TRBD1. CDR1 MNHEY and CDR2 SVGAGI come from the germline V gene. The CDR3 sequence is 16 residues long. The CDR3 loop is CASSNSGTGVQETQYF. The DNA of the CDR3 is TGTGCCAGCAGTAACTCCGGGACAGGGGTTCAAGAGACCCAGTACTTC.

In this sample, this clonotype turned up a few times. This CDR3 reads CASSLAGLAGYNEQFF. CDR3 nucleotides: TGTGCCAGCAGCTTAGCAGGACTAGCGGGATACAATGAGCAGTTCTTC. V is TRBV7-2 and J is TRBJ2-1, with TRBD2 matching 12 bases. The CDR3 runs to 16 residues. The V and J ends lost 0 bases and 4 bases, in that order; junction bases with no gene match: 1. The germline V gene has CDR1 SGHTA and CDR2 FQGNSA.

The CDR3 reads CASSSRDSSNYGYTF. The CDR3 DNA follows: TGTGCCAGCAGCTCTAGGGACAGTTCGAACTATGGCTACACCTTC. V is TRBV7-2 and J is TRBJ1-2, with 7 bases that match TRBD1. V shed 4 bases and J 2 bases; nucleotides not matched to a gene: 7. The CDR3 covers 15 residues. Germline CDR1 and CDR2: SGHTA and FQGNSA. The whole variable domain, filled in from reference TRBV7-2 and TRBJ1-2, reads GAGVSQSPSNKVTEKGKDVELRCDPISGHTALYWYRQSLGQGLEFLIYFQGNSAPDKSGLPSDRFSAERTGGSVSTLTIQRTQQEDSAVYLCASSSRDSSNYGYTFGSGTRLTVV.

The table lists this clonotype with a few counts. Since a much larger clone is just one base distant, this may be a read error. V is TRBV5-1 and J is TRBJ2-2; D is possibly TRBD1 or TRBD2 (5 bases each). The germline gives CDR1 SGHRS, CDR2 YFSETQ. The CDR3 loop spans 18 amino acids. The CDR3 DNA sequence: TGCGCCAGCAGCTTGGCGGGAATTAGTGATGTGAACACCGGGGACCTGTTTTTT. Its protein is CASSLAGISDVNTGDLFF.

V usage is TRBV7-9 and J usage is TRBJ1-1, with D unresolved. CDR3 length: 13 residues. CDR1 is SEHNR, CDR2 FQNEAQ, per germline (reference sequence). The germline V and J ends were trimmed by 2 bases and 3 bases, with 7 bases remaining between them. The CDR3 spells CASSLTDYTEAFF. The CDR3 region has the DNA TGTGCCAGCAGCTTAACAGACTACACTGAAGCTTTCTTT. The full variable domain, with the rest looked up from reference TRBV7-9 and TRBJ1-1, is DTGVSQNPRHKITKRGQNVTFRCDPISEHNRLYWYRQTLGQGPEFLTYFQNEAQLEKSRLLSDRFSAERPKGSFSTLEIQRTEQGDSAMYLCASSLTDYTEAFFGQGTRLTVV.

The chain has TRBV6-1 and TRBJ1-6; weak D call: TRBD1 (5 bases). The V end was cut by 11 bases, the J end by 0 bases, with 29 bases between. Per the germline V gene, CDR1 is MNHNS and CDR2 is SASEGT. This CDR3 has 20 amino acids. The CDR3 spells CAGIKRAENGAGSYNSPLHF. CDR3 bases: TGTGCCGGCATAAAACGGGCGGAAAATGGGGCTGGCTCCTATAATTCACCCCTCCACTTT.

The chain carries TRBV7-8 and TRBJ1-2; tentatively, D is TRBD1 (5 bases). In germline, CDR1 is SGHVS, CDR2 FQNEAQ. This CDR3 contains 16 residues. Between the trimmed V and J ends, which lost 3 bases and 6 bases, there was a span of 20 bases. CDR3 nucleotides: TGTGCCAGCAGCTTGCCGTCTAGGACACTCGGTCATGGCTACACCTTC. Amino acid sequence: CASSLPSRTLGHGYTF.

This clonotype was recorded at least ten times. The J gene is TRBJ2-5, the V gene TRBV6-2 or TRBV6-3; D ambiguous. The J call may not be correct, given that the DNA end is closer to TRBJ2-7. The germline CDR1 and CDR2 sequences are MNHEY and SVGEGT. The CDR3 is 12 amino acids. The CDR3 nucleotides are TGTGCCAGCAGTTATACTGGAGTCGAGCAGTACTTC. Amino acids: CASSYTGVEQYF.

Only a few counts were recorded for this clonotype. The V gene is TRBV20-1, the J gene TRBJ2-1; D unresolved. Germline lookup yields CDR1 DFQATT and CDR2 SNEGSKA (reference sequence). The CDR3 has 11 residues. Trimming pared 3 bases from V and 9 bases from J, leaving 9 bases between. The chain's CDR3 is CSASPYGEQFF. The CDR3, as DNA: TGCAGTGCTAGCCCGTACGGTGAGCAGTTCTTC.

In DNA, the CDR3 is TGCAGCGTCGCCCAGACCAATGAGCAGTTCTTC. Translation gives CSVAQTNEQFF. The chain links TRBV29-1 to TRBJ2-1; D ambiguous. Germline V gives CDR1 SQVTM, CDR2 ANQGSEA. CDR3 size: 11 residues. V gave up 6 bases and J gave up 6 bases, with 9 bases separating them.

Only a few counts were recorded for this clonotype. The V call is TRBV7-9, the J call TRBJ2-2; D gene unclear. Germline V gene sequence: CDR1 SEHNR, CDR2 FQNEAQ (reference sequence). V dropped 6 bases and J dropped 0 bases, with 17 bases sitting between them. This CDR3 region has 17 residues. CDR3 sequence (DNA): TGTGCCAGCAGAATATGGTGGGGTGAAACGAACACCGGGGAGCTGTTTTTT. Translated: CASRIWWGETNTGELFF.

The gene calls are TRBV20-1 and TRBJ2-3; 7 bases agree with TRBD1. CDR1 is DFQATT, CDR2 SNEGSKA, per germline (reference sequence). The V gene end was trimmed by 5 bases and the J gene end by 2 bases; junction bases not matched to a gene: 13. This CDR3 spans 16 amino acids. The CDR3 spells CSAPVPGTEYTDTQYF. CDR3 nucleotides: TGCAGTGCTCCGGTGCCCGGGACAGAGTACACAGATACGCAGTATTTT.

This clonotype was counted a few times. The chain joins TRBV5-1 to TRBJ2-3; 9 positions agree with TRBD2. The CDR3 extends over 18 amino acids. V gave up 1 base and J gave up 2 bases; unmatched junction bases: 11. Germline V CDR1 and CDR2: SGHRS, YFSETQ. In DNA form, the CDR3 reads TGCGCCAGCAGCTTGCGGCGGGAGGGACGGGGCACCACAGATACGCAGTATTTT. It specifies CASSLRREGRGTTDTQYF.

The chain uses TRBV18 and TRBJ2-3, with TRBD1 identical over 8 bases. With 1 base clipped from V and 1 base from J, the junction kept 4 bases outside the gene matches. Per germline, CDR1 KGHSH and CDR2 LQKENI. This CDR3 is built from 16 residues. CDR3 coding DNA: TGTGCCAGCTCACCACTGGACAGGGTGGGCACAGATACGCAGTATTTT. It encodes CASSPLDRVGTDTQYF.